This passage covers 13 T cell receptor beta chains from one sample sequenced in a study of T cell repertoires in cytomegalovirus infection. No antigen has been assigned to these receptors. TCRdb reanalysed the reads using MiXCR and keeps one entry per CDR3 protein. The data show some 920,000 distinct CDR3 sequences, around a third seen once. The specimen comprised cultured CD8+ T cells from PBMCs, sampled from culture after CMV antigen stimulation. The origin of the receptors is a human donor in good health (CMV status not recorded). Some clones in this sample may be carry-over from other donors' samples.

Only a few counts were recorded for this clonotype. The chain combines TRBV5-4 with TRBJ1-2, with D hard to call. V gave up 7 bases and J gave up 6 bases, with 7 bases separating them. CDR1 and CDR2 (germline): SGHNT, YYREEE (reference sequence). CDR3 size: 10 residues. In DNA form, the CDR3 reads TGTGCCAGCGGCCAGGATGGCTACACCTTC. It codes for CASGQDGYTF.

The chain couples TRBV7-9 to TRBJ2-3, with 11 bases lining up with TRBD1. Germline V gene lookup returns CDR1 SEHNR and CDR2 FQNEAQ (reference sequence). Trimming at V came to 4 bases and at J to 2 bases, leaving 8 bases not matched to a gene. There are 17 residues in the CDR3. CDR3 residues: CASSYGTGGIYTDTQYF. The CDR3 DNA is TGTGCCAGCAGCTACGGGACAGGGGGAATTTACACAGATACGCAGTATTTT.

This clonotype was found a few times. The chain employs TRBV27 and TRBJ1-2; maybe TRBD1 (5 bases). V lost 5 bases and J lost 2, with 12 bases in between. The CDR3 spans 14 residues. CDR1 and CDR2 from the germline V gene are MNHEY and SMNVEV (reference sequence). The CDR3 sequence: CASSNRLKNYGYTF. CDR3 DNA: TGTGCCAGCAGTAACAGGCTAAAGAACTATGGCTACACCTTC.

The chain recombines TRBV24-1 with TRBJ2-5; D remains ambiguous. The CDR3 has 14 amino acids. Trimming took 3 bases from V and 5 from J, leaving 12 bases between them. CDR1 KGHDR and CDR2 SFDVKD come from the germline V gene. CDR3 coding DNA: TGTGCCACCAGTGATGTCCAATCGTCGGAGACCCAGTACTTC. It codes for CATSDVQSSETQYF.

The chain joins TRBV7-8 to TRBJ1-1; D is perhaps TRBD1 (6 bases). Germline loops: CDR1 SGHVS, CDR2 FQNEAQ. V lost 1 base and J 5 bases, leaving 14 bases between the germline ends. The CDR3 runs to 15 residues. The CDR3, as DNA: TGTGCCAGCAGCTTAGATCCGGGGGCTGGTACTGAAGCTTTCTTT. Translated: CASSLDPGAGTEAFF.

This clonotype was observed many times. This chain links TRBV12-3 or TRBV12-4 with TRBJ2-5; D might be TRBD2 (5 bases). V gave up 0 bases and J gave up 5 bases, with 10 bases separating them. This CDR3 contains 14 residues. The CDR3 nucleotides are TGTGCCAGCAGTTTAGCAGGACTCGCCGAGACCCAGTACTTC. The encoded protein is CASSLAGLAETQYF.

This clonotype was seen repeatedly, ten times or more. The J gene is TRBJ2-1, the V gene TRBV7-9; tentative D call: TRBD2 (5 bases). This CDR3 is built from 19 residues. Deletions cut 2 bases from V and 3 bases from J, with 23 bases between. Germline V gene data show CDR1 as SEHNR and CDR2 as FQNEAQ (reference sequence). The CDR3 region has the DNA TGTGCCAGCAGCTTAATCGTTAGTACAGCGGCAAGCTTCTACAATGAGCAGTTCTTC. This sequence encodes CASSLIVSTAASFYNEQFF.

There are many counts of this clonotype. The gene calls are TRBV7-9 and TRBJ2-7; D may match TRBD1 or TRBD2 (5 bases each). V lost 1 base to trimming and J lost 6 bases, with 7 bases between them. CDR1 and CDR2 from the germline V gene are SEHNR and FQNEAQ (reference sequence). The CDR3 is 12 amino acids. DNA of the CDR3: TGTGCCAGCAGCTTAGAAGGGACCGAGCAGTACGTC. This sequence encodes CASSLEGTEQYV.

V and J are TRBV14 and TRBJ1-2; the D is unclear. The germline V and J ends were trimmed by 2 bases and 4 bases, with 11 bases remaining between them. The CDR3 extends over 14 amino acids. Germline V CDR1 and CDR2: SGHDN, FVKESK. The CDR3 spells CASSQSRRGYGYTF. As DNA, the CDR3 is TGTGCCAGCAGCCAAAGCAGACGAGGCTATGGCTACACCTTC.

The CDR3 coding sequence is TGTGCCAGCAGCCAAGAAGGGAACGCCTACTACGAGCAGTACTTC. Protein: CASSQEGNAYYEQYF. This chain uses TRBV3-1 with TRBJ2-7; D uncertain. This CDR3 is built from 15 residues. V was pared by 0 bases and J by 3 bases, with 12 bases between. Germline V CDR1 and CDR2: LGHDT, YNNKEL (reference sequence).

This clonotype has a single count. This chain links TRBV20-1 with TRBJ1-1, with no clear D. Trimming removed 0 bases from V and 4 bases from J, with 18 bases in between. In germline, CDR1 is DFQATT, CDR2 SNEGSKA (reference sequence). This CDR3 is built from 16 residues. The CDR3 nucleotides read TGCAGTGCTAGAGATCGCTGGAGGGAGTCGGTCACTGAAGCTTTCTTT. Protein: CSARDRWRESVTEAFF.

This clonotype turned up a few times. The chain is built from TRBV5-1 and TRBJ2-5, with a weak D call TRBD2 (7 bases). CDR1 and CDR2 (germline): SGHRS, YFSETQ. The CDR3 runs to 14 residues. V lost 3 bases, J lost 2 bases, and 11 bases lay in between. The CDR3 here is CASSWGRGQETQYF. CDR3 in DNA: TGCGCCAGCAGCTGGGGGAGGGGGCAAGAGACCCAGTACTTC. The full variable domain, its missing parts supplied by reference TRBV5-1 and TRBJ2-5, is KAGVTQTPRYLIKTRGQQVTLSCSPISGHRSVSWYQQTPGQGLQFLFEYFSETQRNKGNFPGRFSGRQFSNSRSEMNVSTLELGDSALYLCASSWGRGQETQYFGPGTRLLVL.

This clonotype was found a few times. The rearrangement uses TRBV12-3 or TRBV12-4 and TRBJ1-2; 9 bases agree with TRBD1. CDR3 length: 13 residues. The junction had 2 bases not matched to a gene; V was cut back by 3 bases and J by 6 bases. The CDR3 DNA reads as TGTGCCAGCAGTTTGACAGGGGGTAATGGCTACACCTTC. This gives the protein CASSLTGGNGYTF.